This T cell receptor (beta chain) was recorded in a study of Ad26.COV2.S vaccination and SARS-CoV-2 variants (TCRdb year 2021). For the study in its entirety: Donors in the vaccine arm were drawn from COV1001, a phase I-IIa trial of Ad26.COV2.S in healthy adults that was multicentre, randomized, double-blind and placebo-controlled. Dosing of Ad26.COV2.S was intramuscular, at either 5x10^10 or 1x10^11 viral particles, delivered as one shot or as two shots spaced 56 days apart. The specificity and breadth of SARS-CoV-2-reactive T cell receptors after Ad26.COV2.S vaccination were assessed by TCRbeta repertoire sequencing. A total of 32 samples were included in the TCR-sequenced set, comprising roughly 20 Ad26.COV2.S vaccine recipients, 5 placebo recipients and 8 SARS-CoV-2 convalescent individuals. Trial participants were randomized into five groups of five: low-dose or high-dose Ad26.COV2.S given once or twice, or placebo on both occasions. Blinding of investigators to trial group allocation was maintained during experiments and outcome assessment. Results the study describes overall, beyond this receptor: Spike-specific TCR breadth was higher in Ad26.COV2.S recipients than in placebo recipients (P = 0.0014). After vaccination, spike-specific CD8+ and CD4+ T cell responses were reported to show substantial breadth. Non-spike TCR breadth was comparable between vaccine and placebo recipients, consistent with the vaccine containing only spike. The authors noted that total T cell responses may have been underestimated by the TCR breadth and depth analyses. The study lacked the statistical power to compare responses across vaccine doses or regimens.

The treatment or condition label, read with the paper, signifies: some 19 received Ad26.COV2.S at low or high dose, single or two shots; roughly five received placebo; per-sample allocation not given. For vaccine and placebo recipients, the sequenced repertoires came from samples collected on day 63 after the first injection. Between 29 July and 7 August 2020, Cohort 1b enrolled 25 adults aged 18-55 years at one site in Boston, USA. Ad26.COV2.S was a replication-incompetent adenovirus type 26 vector expressing a prefusion-stabilized SARS-CoV-2 spike protein from the original Wuhan strain. In the case of this clone: Its antigen is currently not known. Per-base quality was not reported, and no clone a single base away is much larger than it.

The germline V gene specifies SNHLY as CDR1 and FYNNEI as CDR2. Measured from the cysteine to the phenylalanine, the CDR3 is 12 residues long. Of all the DNA, just the CDR3 is kept, 36 bases in frame from base 1. Trimming takes 6 bases from V and 7 bases from J, and the germline ends sit 12 bases apart. TCRbeta CDR3 regions were sequenced with the immunoSEQ Assay. After extraction, genomic DNA underwent amplification by bias-controlled multiplex PCR, followed by high-throughput sequencing. From the authors' description of their analysis: To quantify the absolute abundance of every unique TCRbeta CDR3 region, sequences were collapsed and filtered. T cell fraction was estimated by normalization of TCRbeta template counts to usable DNA, with usable DNA being measured through amplification of reference genes present in all nucleated cells. Repertoire TCRs were annotated as SARS-CoV-2-specific by exact matching of V gene, CDR3 amino acid sequence and J gene to a known reactive TCR set. MIRA supplied the reference SARS-CoV-2 TCR set, which was filtered for enrichment in COVID-19-positive ImmuneCODE repertoires so that public or cross-reactive TCRs were removed. Using the MIRA antigens, annotated TCRs were further analysed by specific ORF or by position within an ORF. Depth was the summed frequency of annotated unique rearrangements, while breadth was defined as annotated unique rearrangements over total unique productive rearrangements. Two-sided Wilcoxon rank-sum tests were applied when comparing TCR breadth between groups. The table was pulled from immuneACCESS by TCRdb, which kept in-frame rearrangements only. Such tables lose some clones; where checked, under half of the loss comes from unresolved V genes, and the rest has no known cause. V, J and clone size derive from that table, while D and trimming were established from the DNA sequence. The sample table shows about 400,000 clones, and about 83% are seen once. Almost 7.5% of the sample is taken by the ten largest.

This sequence uses TRBV2 and TRBJ1-2; too little of a D gene remains to name it. Sample: peripheral blood, taken in a trial of Ad26.COV2.S vaccine versus placebo. The sequence was obtained from a person aged 18-60 years who received the Ad26.COV2.S COVID-19 vaccine or a placebo. CDR3 sequence: CASSFEVGGYTF. The DNA reads TGTGCCAGCAGCTTCGAGGTCGGTGGCTACACCTTC.